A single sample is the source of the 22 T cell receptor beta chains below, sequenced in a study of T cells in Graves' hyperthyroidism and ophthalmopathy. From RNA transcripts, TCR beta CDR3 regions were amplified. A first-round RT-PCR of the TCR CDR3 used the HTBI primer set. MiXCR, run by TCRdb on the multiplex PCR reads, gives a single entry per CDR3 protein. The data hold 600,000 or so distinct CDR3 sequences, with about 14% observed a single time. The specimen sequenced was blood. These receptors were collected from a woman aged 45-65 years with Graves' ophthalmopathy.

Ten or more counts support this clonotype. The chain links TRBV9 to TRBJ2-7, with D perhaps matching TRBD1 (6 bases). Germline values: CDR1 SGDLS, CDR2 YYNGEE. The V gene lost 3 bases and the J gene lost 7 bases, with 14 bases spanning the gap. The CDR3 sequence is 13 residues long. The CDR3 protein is CASSGITGPEQYF. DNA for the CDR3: TGTGCCAGCAGCGGAATTACAGGGCCGGAGCAGTACTTC.

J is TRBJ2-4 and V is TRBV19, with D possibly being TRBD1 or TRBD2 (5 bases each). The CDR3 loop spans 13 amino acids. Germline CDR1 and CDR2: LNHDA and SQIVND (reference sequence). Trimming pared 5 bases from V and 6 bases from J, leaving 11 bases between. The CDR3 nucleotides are TGTGCCAGTAGTCAGGGAGAGGGAAACATTCAGTACTTC. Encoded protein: CASSQGEGNIQYF.

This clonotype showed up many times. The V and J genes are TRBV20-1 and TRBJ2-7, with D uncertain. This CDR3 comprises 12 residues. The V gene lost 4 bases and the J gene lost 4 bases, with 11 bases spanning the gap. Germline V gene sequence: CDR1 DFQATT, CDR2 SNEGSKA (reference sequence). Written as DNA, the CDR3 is TGCAGTGCTACCCCCGGACGGTACGAGCAGTACTTC. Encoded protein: CSATPGRYEQYF.

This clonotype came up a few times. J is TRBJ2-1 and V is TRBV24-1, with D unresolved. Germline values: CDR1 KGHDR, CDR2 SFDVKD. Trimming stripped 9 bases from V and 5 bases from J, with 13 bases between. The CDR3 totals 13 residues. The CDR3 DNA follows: TGTGCCACCGGCACCCTTGACAACAATGAGCAGTTCTTC. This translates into CATGTLDNNEQFF.

The CDR3 loop reads CASSSQGGQTYEQYF. In nucleotides, the CDR3 is TGTGCCAGCAGCAGTCAAGGGGGGCAAACCTACGAGCAGTACTTC. The rearrangement uses TRBV5-5 and TRBJ2-7; TRBD1 or TRBD2 may be the D gene (6 bases each). The germline V gene has CDR1 SGHKS and CDR2 YYEKEE (reference sequence). V was pared by 4 bases and J by 2 bases, with 16 bases between. This CDR3 has 15 amino acids.

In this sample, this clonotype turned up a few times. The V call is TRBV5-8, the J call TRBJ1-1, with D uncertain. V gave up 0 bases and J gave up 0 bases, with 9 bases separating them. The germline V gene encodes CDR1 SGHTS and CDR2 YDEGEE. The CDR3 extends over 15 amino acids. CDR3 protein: CASSLDPLLNTEAFF. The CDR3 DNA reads TGTGCCAGCAGCTTGGACCCCCTCCTGAACACTGAAGCTTTCTTT.

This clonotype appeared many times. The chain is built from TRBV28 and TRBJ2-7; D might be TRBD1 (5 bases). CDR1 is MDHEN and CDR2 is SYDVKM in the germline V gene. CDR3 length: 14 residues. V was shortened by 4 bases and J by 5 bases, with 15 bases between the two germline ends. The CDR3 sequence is CASSSPGNTNEQYF. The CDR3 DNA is TGTGCCAGCAGTTCGCCAGGGAACACCAACGAGCAGTACTTC.

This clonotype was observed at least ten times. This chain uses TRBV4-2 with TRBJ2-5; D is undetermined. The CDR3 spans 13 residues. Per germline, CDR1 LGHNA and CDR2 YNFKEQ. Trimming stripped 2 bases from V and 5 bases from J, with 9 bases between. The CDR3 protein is CASSQWLGETQYF. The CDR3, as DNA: TGTGCCAGCAGCCAATGGTTGGGGGAGACCCAGTACTTC.

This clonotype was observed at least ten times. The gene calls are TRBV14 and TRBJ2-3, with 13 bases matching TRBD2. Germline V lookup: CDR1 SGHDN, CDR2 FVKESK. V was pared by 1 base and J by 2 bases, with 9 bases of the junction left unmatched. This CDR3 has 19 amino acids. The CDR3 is CASSQALGGLAGTTDTQYF. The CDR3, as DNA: TGTGCCAGCAGCCAAGCCCTAGGGGGACTAGCGGGAACCACAGATACGCAGTATTTT.

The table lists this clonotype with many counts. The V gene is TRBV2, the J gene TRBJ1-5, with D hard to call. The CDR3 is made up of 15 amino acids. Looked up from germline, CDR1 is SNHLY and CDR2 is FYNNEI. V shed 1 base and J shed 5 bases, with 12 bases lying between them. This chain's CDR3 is CASSEDTESDQPQHF. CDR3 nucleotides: TGTGCCAGCAGTGAAGACACAGAATCAGATCAGCCCCAGCATTTT. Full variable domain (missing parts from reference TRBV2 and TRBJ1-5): EPEVTQTPSHQVTQMGQEVILRCVPISNHLYFYWYRQILGQKVEFLVSFYNNEISEKSEIFDDQFSVERPDGSNFTLKIRSTKLEDSAMYFCASSEDTESDQPQHFGDGTRLSIL.

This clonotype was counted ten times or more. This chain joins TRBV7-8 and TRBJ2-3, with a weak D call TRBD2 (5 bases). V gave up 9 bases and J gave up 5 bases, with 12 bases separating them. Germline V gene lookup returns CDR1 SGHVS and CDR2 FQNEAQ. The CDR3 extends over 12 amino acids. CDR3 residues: CASAWAGDTQYF. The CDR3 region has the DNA TGTGCCAGTGCTTGGGCGGGAGATACGCAGTATTTT.

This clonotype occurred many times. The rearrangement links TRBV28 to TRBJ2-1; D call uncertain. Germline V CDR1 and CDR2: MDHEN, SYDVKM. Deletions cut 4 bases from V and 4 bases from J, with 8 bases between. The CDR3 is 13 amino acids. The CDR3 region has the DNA TGTGCCAGCAGTTCCTCCATATACAATGAGCAGTTCTTC. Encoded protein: CASSSSIYNEQFF.

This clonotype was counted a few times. CDR3 loop: CASSTSPPYEQYF. DNA of the CDR3: TGTGCCAGCAGCACTAGTCCTCCCTACGAGCAGTACTTC. The V call is TRBV12-3 or TRBV12-4, the J call TRBJ2-7; D is possibly TRBD2 (5 bases). Trimming stripped 6 bases from V and 2 bases from J, with 11 bases between. The CDR3 has 13 amino acids.

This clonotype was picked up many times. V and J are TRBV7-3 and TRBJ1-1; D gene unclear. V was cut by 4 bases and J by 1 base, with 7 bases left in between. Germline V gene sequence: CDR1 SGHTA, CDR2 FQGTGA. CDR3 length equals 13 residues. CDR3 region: CASSSTPNTEAFF. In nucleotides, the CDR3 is TGTGCCAGCAGCTCCACCCCGAACACTGAAGCTTTCTTT.

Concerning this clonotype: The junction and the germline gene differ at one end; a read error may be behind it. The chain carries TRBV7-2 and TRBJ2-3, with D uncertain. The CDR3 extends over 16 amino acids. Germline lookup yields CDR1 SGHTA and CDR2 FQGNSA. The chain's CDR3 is CASSQAGLRITDTQYF. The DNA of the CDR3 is TGCGCCAGCAGCCAAGCCGGGCTTAGGATCACAGATACGCAGTATTTT.

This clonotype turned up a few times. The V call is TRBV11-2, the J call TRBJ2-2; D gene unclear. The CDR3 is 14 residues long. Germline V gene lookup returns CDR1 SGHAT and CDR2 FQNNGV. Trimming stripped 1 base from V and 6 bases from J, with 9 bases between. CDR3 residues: CASSLVQSPGELFF. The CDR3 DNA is TGTGCCAGCAGCTTAGTTCAGTCTCCCGGGGAGCTGTTTTTT.

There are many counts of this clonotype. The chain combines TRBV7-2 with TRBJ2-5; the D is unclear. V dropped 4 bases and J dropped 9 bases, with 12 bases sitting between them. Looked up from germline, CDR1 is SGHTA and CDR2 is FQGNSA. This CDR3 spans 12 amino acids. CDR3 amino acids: CASSSDFLAQYF. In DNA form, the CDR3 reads TGTGCCAGCAGCTCCGACTTTCTGGCCCAGTACTTC.

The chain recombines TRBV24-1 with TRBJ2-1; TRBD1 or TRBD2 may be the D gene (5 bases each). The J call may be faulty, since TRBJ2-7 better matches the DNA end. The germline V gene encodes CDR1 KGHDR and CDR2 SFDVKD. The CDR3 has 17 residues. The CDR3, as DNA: TGTGCCACCAGTGACTCCGAGGGGCTGTCGTCCTACAATGAGCAGTACTTC. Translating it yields CATSDSEGLSSYNEQYF.

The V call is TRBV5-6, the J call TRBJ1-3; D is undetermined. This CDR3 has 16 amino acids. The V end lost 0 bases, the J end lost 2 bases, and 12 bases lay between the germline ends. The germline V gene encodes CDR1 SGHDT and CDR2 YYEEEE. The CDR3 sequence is CASSLAGVSPGNTIYF. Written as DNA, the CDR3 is TGTGCCAGCAGCTTGGCCGGGGTGTCCCCTGGAAACACCATATATTTT.

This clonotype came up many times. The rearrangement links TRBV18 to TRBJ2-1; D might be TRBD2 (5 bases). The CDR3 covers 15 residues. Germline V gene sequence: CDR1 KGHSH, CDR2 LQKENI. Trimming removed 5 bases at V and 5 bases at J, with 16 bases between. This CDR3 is CASSITSLRNNEQFF. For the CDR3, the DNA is TGTGCCAGCTCAATTACTAGTTTACGGAACAATGAGCAGTTCTTC. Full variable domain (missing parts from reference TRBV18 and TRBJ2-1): NAGVMQNPRHLVRRRGQEARLRCSPMKGHSHVYWYRQLPEEGLKFMVYLQKENIIDESGMPKERFSAEFPKEGPSILRIQQVVRGDSAAYFCASSITSLRNNEQFFGPGTRLTVL.

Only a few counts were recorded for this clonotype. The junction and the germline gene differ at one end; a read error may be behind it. In DNA form, the CDR3 reads TGTGTCAGCAGTTTTGGACGGGTCAGGGGACTCTTGTATAATTCACCCCTCCACTTT. This encodes CVSSFGRVRGLLYNSPLHF. This sequence joins TRBV28 and TRBJ1-6, with D tentatively TRBD1 (6 bases). This CDR3 is 19 amino acids long. Germline values: CDR1 MDHEN, CDR2 SYDVKM.

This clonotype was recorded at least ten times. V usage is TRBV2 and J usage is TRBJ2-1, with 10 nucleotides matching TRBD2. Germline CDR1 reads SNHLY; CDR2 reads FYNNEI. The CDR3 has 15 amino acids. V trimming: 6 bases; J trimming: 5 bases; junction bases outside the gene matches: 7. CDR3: CASSPTSGINNEQFF. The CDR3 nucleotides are TGTGCCAGCAGCCCAACTAGCGGGATTAACAATGAGCAGTTCTTC. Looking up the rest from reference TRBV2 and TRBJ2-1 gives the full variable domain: EPEVTQTPSHQVTQMGQEVILRCVPISNHLYFYWYRQILGQKVEFLVSFYNNEISEKSEIFDDQFSVERPDGSNFTLKIRSTKLEDSAMYFCASSPTSGINNEQFFGPGTRLTVL.